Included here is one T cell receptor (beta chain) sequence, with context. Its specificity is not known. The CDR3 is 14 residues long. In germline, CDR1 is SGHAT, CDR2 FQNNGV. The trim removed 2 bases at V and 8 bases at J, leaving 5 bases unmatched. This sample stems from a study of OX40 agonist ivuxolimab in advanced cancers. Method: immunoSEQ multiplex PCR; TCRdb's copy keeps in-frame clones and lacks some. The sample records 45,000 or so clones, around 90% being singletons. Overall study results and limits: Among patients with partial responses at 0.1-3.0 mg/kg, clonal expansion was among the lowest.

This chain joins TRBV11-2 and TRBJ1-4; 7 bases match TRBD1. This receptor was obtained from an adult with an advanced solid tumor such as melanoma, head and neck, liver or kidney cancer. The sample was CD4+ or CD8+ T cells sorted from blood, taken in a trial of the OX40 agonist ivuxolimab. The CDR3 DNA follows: TGTGCCAGCAGCTTAATGAGGGGGCAGGAAAAACTGTTTTTT. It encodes CASSLMRGQEKLFF.